This record concerns one T cell receptor (beta chain) sequence. No antigen is known for it. Here immunoSEQ multiplex PCR was the method, and the copy in TCRdb shows in-frame clones only, minus some. Of 99,000 or so clones in the sample, 86% were seen once. The data originate from a study of cytomegalovirus exposure and HLA in healthy donors. Study-wide points: Some public TCRs appeared in many individuals, while most sequences were rare. The investigators catalogued some 150 TCR beta chains as cytomegalovirus-associated.

This CDR3 contains 13 residues. Germline CDR1 and CDR2: MDHEN and SYDVKM. Germline trimming cut 9 bases from V and 7 bases from J; bases unmatched to any gene: 6. The chain has TRBV28 and TRBJ1-6; TRBD1 agrees at 7 bases. Specimen: PBMCs. This clonotype was obtained from a woman between 18 and 29 years old in good health and CMV-seropositive. The CDR3 DNA sequence: TGTGCCAGTACGACAGGGTGGAATTCACCCCTCCACTTT. Encoded protein: CASTTGWNSPLHF. Together with reference TRBV28 and TRBJ1-6, the CDR3 gives the full variable domain: DVKVTQSSRYLVKRTGEKVFLECVQDMDHENMFWYRQDPGLGLRLIYFSYDVKMKEKGDIPEGYSVSREKKERFSLILESASTNQTSMYLCASTTGWNSPLHFGNGTRLTVT.